The 19 T cell receptor beta chains listed next were all sequenced from one sample in a study of T-cell memory formation after mild COVID-19. TCRdb ran MiXCR on the 5' RACE reads and lists one entry per CDR3 protein. The data contain under 450,000 distinct CDR3 sequences, around 14% of them singletons. Sequencing used PBMCs or a T cell subset sorted from them (not recorded which). These TCRs come from a man in his late teens or twenties who had mild COVID-19 (a few samples of this study predate the infection). Cell type and time point are not known.

In this sample, this clonotype turned up a few times. The rearrangement links TRBV28 to TRBJ2-5; 8 nucleotides align to TRBD2. The V and J ends lost 6 bases and 2 bases, in that order; junction bases with no gene match: 11. The CDR3 is 16 amino acids. Germline lookup yields CDR1 MDHEN and CDR2 SYDVKM. CDR3 region: CASRDLRSGVQETQYF. The CDR3 DNA is TGTGCCAGCAGAGATCTTCGTAGCGGGGTACAAGAGACCCAGTACTTC.

This chain links TRBV2 with TRBJ2-1, with 7 bases lining up with TRBD2. The CDR3 length is 15 residues. V was clipped by 6 bases and J by 5 bases; unmatched bases: 10. The germline V gene has CDR1 SNHLY and CDR2 FYNNEI. The CDR3 protein is CASRGLLGGDNEQFF. The CDR3 nucleotides read TGTGCCAGCAGGGGACTATTGGGGGGGGACAATGAGCAGTTCTTC.

This clonotype was counted many times. V and J are TRBV3-1 and TRBJ2-2; 11 bases line up with TRBD2. CDR3 size: 16 residues. J was trimmed by 0 bases and V by 5 bases; bases with no gene match: 2. Per the germline V gene, CDR1 is LGHDT and CDR2 is YNNKEL (reference sequence). CDR3 residues: CASSKGLAANTGELFF. The CDR3 DNA follows: TGTGCCAGCAGCAAGGGACTAGCGGCGAACACCGGGGAGCTGTTTTTT.

DNA for the CDR3: TGTGCCAGCAGCTTGGGAGGGTCTAGCGGCTGGGGCCAAGAGACCCAGTACTTC. Encoded protein: CASSLGGSSGWGQETQYF. This chain uses TRBV5-6 with TRBJ2-5, with 7 bases aligning to TRBD2. The CDR3 is 18 amino acids. V shed 0 bases and J 1 base; nucleotides not matched to a gene: 12. Germline V lookup: CDR1 SGHDT, CDR2 YYEEEE. Together with reference TRBV5-6 and TRBJ2-5, the CDR3 gives the full variable domain: DAGVTQSPTHLIKTRGQQVTLRCSPKSGHDTVSWYQQALGQGPQFIFQYYEEEERQRGNFPDRFSGHQFPNYSSELNVNALLLGDSALYLCASSLGGSSGWGQETQYFGPGTRLLVL.

This clonotype occurred a few times. The chain couples TRBV15 to TRBJ2-5, with a tentative D call TRBD1 (5 bases). The length of the CDR3 is 16 residues. The germline V and J ends were trimmed by 0 bases and 2 bases, with 13 bases remaining between them. CDR1 is LNHNV, CDR2 YYDKDF, per germline (reference sequence). CDR3 loop: CATSRDVGAVQETQYF. CDR3 sequence (DNA): TGTGCCACCAGCAGAGATGTAGGGGCAGTACAAGAGACCCAGTACTTC.

The chain uses TRBV25-1 and TRBJ2-3; D is undetermined. CDR1 and CDR2 (germline): MGHDK, SYGVNS. Deletions cut 6 bases from V and 2 bases from J, with 9 bases between. This CDR3 spans 13 amino acids. The CDR3 DNA sequence: TGTGCCAGCAGCCGCGTGGACACAGATACGCAGTATTTT. It specifies CASSRVDTDTQYF.

The V call is TRBV7-2, the J call TRBJ2-1, with D hard to call. The CDR3 runs to 14 residues. The germline V and J ends were trimmed by 2 bases and 0 bases, with 5 bases remaining between them. The germline CDR1 and CDR2 sequences are SGHTA and FQGNSA. CDR3 residues: CASSLISSYNEQFF. CDR3 sequence (DNA): TGTGCCAGCAGCTTAATTAGCTCCTACAATGAGCAGTTCTTC.

The V call is TRBV6-1, the J call TRBJ1-1; D is uncertain. Germline V gene data show CDR1 as MNHNS and CDR2 as SASEGT. There are 15 residues in the CDR3. V was pared by 6 bases and J by 1 base, with 15 bases between. DNA for the CDR3: TGTGCCAGCAGCGCCCTGGGGTGGAAGAACACTGAAGCTTTCTTT. Amino acids: CASSALGWKNTEAFF.

V and J are TRBV5-5 and TRBJ1-1; maybe TRBD1 (6 bases). Germline V gene data show CDR1 as SGHKS and CDR2 as YYEKEE (reference sequence). Trimming stripped 0 bases from V and 4 bases from J, with 16 bases between. This CDR3 is built from 16 residues. This CDR3 is CASSLGGVGRGTEAFF. The CDR3 coding sequence is TGTGCCAGCAGCTTGGGCGGAGTCGGCAGGGGCACTGAAGCTTTCTTT.

V is TRBV11-2 and J is TRBJ1-1, with D possibly being TRBD1 (5 bases). The CDR3 has 15 residues. V shed 0 bases and J shed 9 bases, with 17 bases lying between them. Germline-derived CDR1 and CDR2 are SGHAT and FQNNGV. Here the CDR3 reads CASSLEVFEGRKAFF. CDR3 in DNA: TGTGCCAGCAGCTTAGAAGTTTTCGAGGGACGTAAAGCTTTCTTT. The variable domain in full, completed from reference TRBV11-2 and TRBJ1-1, reads EAGVAQSPRYKIIEKRQSVAFWCNPISGHATLYWYQQILGQGPKLLIQFQNNGVVDDSQLPKDRFSAERLKGVDSTLKIQPAKLEDSAVYLCASSLEVFEGRKAFFGQGTRLTVV.

This clonotype showed up many times. This chain links TRBV6-6 with TRBJ1-2, with D tentatively TRBD1 (5 bases). Trimming took off 6 bases at V and 8 bases at J, with 16 bases between the two ends. The CDR3 is 13 residues long. Germline CDR1 MNHNY, CDR2 SVGAGI (reference sequence). The chain's CDR3 is CASSPTGGEGYTF. In DNA, the CDR3 is TGTGCCAGCAGCCCCACAGGAGGTGAAGGCTACACCTTC.

This rearrangement joins TRBV10-3 to TRBJ2-7, with D possibly TRBD2 on 5 matching bases. CDR3 length: 12 amino acids. Germline V gene lookup returns CDR1 ENHRY and CDR2 SYGVKD. Between the trimmed V and J ends, which lost 10 bases and 2 bases, there was a span of 12 bases. CDR3 protein: CANGVQPYEQYF. CDR3 DNA sequence: TGTGCCAACGGGGTCCAACCCTACGAGCAGTACTTC.

V is TRBV29-1 and J is TRBJ1-2; no definite D call. V shed 5 bases and J shed 3 bases, with 7 bases lying between them. The CDR3 loop spans 11 amino acids. CDR1 and CDR2 from the germline V gene are SQVTM and ANQGSEA. CDR3 bases: TGCAGCGTTAAGAGAGACTATGGCTACACCTTC. Its translation is CSVKRDYGYTF.

The sample holds many counts of this clonotype. The chain joins TRBV6-5 to TRBJ2-1; D possibly uses TRBD1 or TRBD2 (5 bases each). Germline CDR1 and CDR2: MNHEY and SVGAGI. The CDR3 covers 15 residues. V gave up 0 bases and J gave up 4 bases, with 10 bases separating them. The CDR3 DNA is TGTGCCAGCAGTTACTCGACCGGGGCTTACAATGAGCAGTTCTTC. Translation gives CASSYSTGAYNEQFF.

The chain couples TRBV5-1 to TRBJ2-1; 9 bases agree with TRBD2. Trimming at V came to 7 bases and at J to 3 bases, leaving 5 bases not matched to a gene. The CDR3 has 14 residues. Germline V gene data show CDR1 as SGHRS and CDR2 as YFSETQ. The chain's CDR3 is CASESSGVYNEQFF. CDR3 DNA sequence: TGCGCCAGCGAATCTAGCGGGGTCTACAATGAGCAGTTCTTC.

The gene calls are TRBV28 and TRBJ2-1, with D perhaps matching TRBD2 (6 bases). This CDR3 spans 15 amino acids. CDR1 MDHEN and CDR2 SYDVKM come from the germline V gene. V was shortened by 3 bases and J by 6 bases, with 15 bases between the two germline ends. CDR3 sequence: CASSFPPGRRNEQFF. The CDR3 DNA sequence: TGTGCCAGCAGTTTCCCTCCCGGGAGACGCAATGAGCAGTTCTTC. Full variable domain (missing parts from reference TRBV28 and TRBJ2-1): DVKVTQSSRYLVKRTGEKVFLECVQDMDHENMFWYRQDPGLGLRLIYFSYDVKMKEKGDIPEGYSVSREKKERFSLILESASTNQTSMYLCASSFPPGRRNEQFFGPGTRLTVL.

The CDR3 DNA reads as TGTGCCAGCAGTTCGTTACATGAGATGTTGGACACTGAAGCTTTCTTT. It codes for CASSSLHEMLDTEAFF. The chain recombines TRBV6-5 with TRBJ1-1; the D is unclear. Trimming took 4 bases from V and 3 from J, leaving 18 bases between them. Germline CDR1 reads MNHEY; CDR2 reads SVGAGI. The CDR3 has 16 amino acids.

Written as DNA, the CDR3 is TGCGCCAGCAGCCAAGATGGGCCAGGGCGGCGTCAGCCCCAGCATTTT. Translation gives CASSQDGPGRRQPQHF. The chain uses TRBV4-3 and TRBJ1-5; TRBD1 is a possible D gene (5 bases). Germline CDR1 is LGHNA and CDR2 is YSLEER. Trimming took 0 bases from V and 6 from J, leaving 15 bases between them. The CDR3 loop spans 16 amino acids.

This chain uses TRBV2 with TRBJ2-1; D possibly corresponds to TRBD1 (6 bases). CDR1 is SNHLY, CDR2 FYNNEI, per germline. The CDR3 is made up of 12 amino acids. The ends were cut back, 11 bases at V and 6 bases at J, with 14 bases in the middle. CDR3 coding DNA: TGTGCCTCCCTGGGGGCGGCCAATGAGCAGTTCTTC. Translating gives CASLGAANEQFF.